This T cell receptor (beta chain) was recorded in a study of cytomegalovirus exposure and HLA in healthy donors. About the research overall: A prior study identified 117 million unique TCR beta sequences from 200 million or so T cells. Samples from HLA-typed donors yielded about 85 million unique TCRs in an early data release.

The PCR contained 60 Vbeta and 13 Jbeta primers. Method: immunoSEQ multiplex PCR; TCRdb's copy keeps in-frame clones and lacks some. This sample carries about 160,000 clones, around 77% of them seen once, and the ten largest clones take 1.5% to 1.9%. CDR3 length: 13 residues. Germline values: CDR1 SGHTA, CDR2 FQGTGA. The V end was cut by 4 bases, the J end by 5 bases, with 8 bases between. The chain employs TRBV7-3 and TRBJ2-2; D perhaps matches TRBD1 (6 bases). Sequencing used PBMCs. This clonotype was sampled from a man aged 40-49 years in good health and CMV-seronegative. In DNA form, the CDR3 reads TGTGCCAGCAGCTCCCAGGGGACCGGGGAGCTGTTTTTT. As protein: CASSSQGTGELFF.